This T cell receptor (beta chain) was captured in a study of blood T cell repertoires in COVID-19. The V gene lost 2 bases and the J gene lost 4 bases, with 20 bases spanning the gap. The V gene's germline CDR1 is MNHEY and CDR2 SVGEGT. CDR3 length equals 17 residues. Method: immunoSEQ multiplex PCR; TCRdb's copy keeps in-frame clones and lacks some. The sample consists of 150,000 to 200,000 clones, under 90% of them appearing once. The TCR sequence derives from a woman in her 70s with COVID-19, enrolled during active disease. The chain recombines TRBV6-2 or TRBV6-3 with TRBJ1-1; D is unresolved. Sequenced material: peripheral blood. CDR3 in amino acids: CASSYGGSVTPGTEAFF. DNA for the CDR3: TGTGCCAGCAGTTACGGAGGCAGTGTTACACCGGGCACTGAAGCTTTCTTT.